A single sample is the source of the 4 T cell receptor beta chains below, sequenced in a study of siplizumab effects on memory and regulatory T cells. Clones were sequenced by immunoSEQ multiplex PCR, and TCRdb holds only the in-frame ones, with some missing. Of tens of thousands of clones listed, roughly 87% are singletons. Sequenced material: Tregs sorted from blood. These TCRs come from a human donor in good health.

The gene calls are TRBV4-3 and TRBJ2-2; a weak D match, TRBD2 (7 bases). The germline CDR1 and CDR2 sequences are LGHNA and YSLEER. CDR3 length: 14 amino acids. V gave up 5 bases and J gave up 2 bases, with 9 bases separating them. The CDR3 reads CASSWGGNTGELFF. CDR3 nucleotide sequence: TGCGCCAGCAGCTGGGGGGGCAACACCGGGGAGCTGTTTTTT.

The chain has TRBV11-2 and TRBJ2-5; D not certain. The V end lost 3 bases, the J end lost 5 bases, and 10 bases lay between the germline ends. This CDR3 contains 13 residues. Germline V gene data show CDR1 as SGHAT and CDR2 as FQNNGV. Written as DNA, the CDR3 is TGTGCCAGCAGCTTCGCAGAGCCCGAGACCCAGTACTTC. Translating gives CASSFAEPETQYF.

The rearrangement links TRBV6-1 to TRBJ1-1, with 9 bases aligning to TRBD1. Germline lookup yields CDR1 MNHNS and CDR2 SASEGT. The CDR3 runs 13 residues. V lost 5 bases to trimming and J lost 3 bases; unmatched junction nucleotides: 1. CDR3 nucleotide sequence: TGTGCCAGCAGTTGGACAGGGGACACTGAAGCTTTCTTT. Translating it yields CASSWTGDTEAFF.

The rearrangement links TRBV11-3 to TRBJ2-2; no clear D. The ends were cut back, 5 bases at V and 5 bases at J, with 6 bases in the middle. The CDR3 length is 12 residues. Germline lookup yields CDR1 SGHNT and CDR2 YENEEA. The CDR3 DNA sequence: TGTGCCAGCAGCCCGCCAACCGGGGAGCTGTTTTTT. Translation gives CASSPPTGELFF. Full variable domain (outside the CDR3, taken from reference TRBV11-3 and TRBJ2-2): EAGVVQSPRYKIIEKKQPVAFWCNPISGHNTLYWYLQNLGQGPELLIRYENEEAVDDSQLPKDRFSAERLKGVDSTLKIQPAELGDSAVYLCASSPPTGELFFGEGSRLTVL.